These 27 T cell receptor beta chains originate from one sample sequenced in a study of cytomegalovirus exposure and HLA in healthy donors. The PCR had 60 Vbeta and 13 Jbeta primers. Assay: immunoSEQ multiplex PCR; the TCRdb copy retains only in-frame clones and omits some. The sample has some 180,000 clones, around 78% seen once; the top ten hold about 1.5%. The sequenced sample was PBMCs. These receptors came from a man in his late teens or twenties in good health and CMV-seronegative.

V is TRBV6-5 and J is TRBJ1-5, with 11 nucleotides matching TRBD1. Per germline, CDR1 MNHEY and CDR2 SVGAGI. This CDR3 spans 15 amino acids. V dropped 6 bases and J dropped 5; count of bases not matched to a gene: 6. The CDR3 DNA reads TGTGCCAGCAGCTCCGGGACAGGGGGATATCAGCCCCAGCATTTT. Encoded protein: CASSSGTGGYQPQHF.

This chain uses TRBV2 with TRBJ1-1; D gene unclear. The germline V gene encodes CDR1 SNHLY and CDR2 FYNNEI. The CDR3 covers 12 residues. V was shortened by 4 bases and J by 6 bases, with 9 bases between the two germline ends. The CDR3 DNA reads as TGTGCCAGCAGTGGGGAGGAGGCTGAAGCTTTCTTT. Its protein product is CASSGEEAEAFF. Using reference TRBV2 and TRBJ1-1 for the parts outside the CDR3, the full variable domain is EPEVTQTPSHQVTQMGQEVILRCVPISNHLYFYWYRQILGQKVEFLVSFYNNEISEKSEIFDDQFSVERPDGSNFTLKIRSTKLEDSAMYFCASSGEEAEAFFGQGTRLTVV.

J is TRBJ1-2 and V is TRBV6-1, with no clear D. Trimming shortened V by 10 bases and J by 4 bases, and 16 bases separated the two germline ends. The CDR3 is 13 residues long. Germline V gene sequence: CDR1 MNHNS, CDR2 SASEGT. In DNA form, the CDR3 reads TGTGCCACCTTTCTTCTGCAGGCCTATGGCTACACCTTC. Translation gives CATFLLQAYGYTF.

The V and J genes are TRBV7-6 and TRBJ2-1; 10 bases agree with TRBD2. The CDR3 spans 16 residues. V gave up 4 bases and J gave up 4 bases; unmatched junction bases: 7. CDR1 and CDR2 from the germline V gene are SGHVS and FNYEAQ. The CDR3 loop reads CASSSLAGGLYNEQFF. The CDR3 region has the DNA TGTGCCAGCAGCTCCTTAGCGGGGGGCCTATACAATGAGCAGTTCTTC.

The rearrangement joins TRBV5-1 to TRBJ1-6; TRBD1 aligns across 7 bases. J lost 10 bases, V lost 3 bases, and 10 bases had no gene match. The CDR3 contains 15 residues. Germline lookup yields CDR1 SGHRS and CDR2 YFSETQ. The CDR3 DNA is TGCGCCAGCAGCTCCTCCGGGGACAGAAAATCACCCCTCCACTTT. This sequence encodes CASSSSGDRKSPLHF. The full variable domain, rest sourced from reference TRBV5-1 and TRBJ1-6, is KAGVTQTPRYLIKTRGQQVTLSCSPISGHRSVSWYQQTPGQGLQFLFEYFSETQRNKGNFPGRFSGRQFSNSRSEMNVSTLELGDSALYLCASSSSGDRKSPLHFGNGTRLTVT.

This sequence joins TRBV7-3 and TRBJ2-3, with TRBD2 matching 10 bases. This CDR3 spans 13 amino acids. Germline CDR1 SGHTA, CDR2 FQGTGA. Unmatched junction bases numbered 4, after V lost 10 bases and J lost 3 bases. The CDR3 sequence: CATSGGATDTQYF. CDR3 DNA: TGTGCCACGAGCGGGGGGGCGACAGATACGCAGTATTTT.

CDR3 sequence: CASSLGEGTNEKLFF. The CDR3 DNA is TGTGCCAGCAGCCTTGGGGAGGGGACTAATGAAAAACTGTTTTTT. V gene TRBV5-8 combines with J gene TRBJ1-4, with D maybe TRBD1 (5 bases). V was pared by 4 bases and J by 2 bases, with 12 bases between. CDR1 and CDR2 (germline): SGHTS, YDEGEE. The CDR3 extends over 15 amino acids.

The chain couples TRBV7-8 to TRBJ2-2, with TRBD2 matching 14 bases. V was pared by 4 bases and J by 13 bases, with 8 bases of the junction left unmatched. The CDR3 totals 15 residues. Germline lookup yields CDR1 SGHVS and CDR2 FQNEAQ. The CDR3 DNA sequence: TGTGCCAGCAGCTCCGGGACTAGCGGGAGCGGTGGGCTGTTTTTT. Translating gives CASSSGTSGSGGLFF.

The chain combines TRBV19 with TRBJ2-1, with a possible D match to TRBD2 (6 bases). This CDR3 has 12 residues. CDR1 LNHDA and CDR2 SQIVND come from the germline V gene (reference sequence). Trimming pared 9 bases from V and 4 bases from J, leaving 10 bases between. In DNA form, the CDR3 reads TGTGCCAGCCCGGCGGGGTACAATGAGCAGTTCTTC. The encoded protein is CASPAGYNEQFF. The full variable domain, its missing parts supplied by reference TRBV19 and TRBJ2-1, is DGGITQSPKYLFRKEGQNVTLSCEQNLNHDAMYWYRQDPGQGLRLIYYSQIVNDFQKGDIAEGYSVSREKKESFPLTVTSAQKNPTAFYLCASPAGYNEQFFGPGTRLTVL.

The chain recombines TRBV2 with TRBJ2-5; 11 bases fit TRBD2. CDR1 and CDR2 from the germline V gene are SNHLY and FYNNEI. With V trimmed by 11 bases and J by 2 bases, 7 bases remained unmatched. The CDR3 totals 14 residues. CDR3 in amino acids: CAVKTSGAQETQYF. CDR3 sequence (DNA): TGTGCCGTAAAGACTAGCGGGGCGCAAGAGACCCAGTACTTC.

The chain couples TRBV5-6 to TRBJ2-2; 13 bases fit TRBD2. After removal of 4 bases from V and 0 bases from J, the junction contained 3 bases not matched to a gene. Germline CDR1 is SGHDT and CDR2 is YYEEEE. This CDR3 is built from 17 residues. In nucleotides, the CDR3 is TGTGCCAGCAGCCCGGGACTAGCGGGGCCGAACACCGGGGAGCTGTTTTTT. Protein sequence: CASSPGLAGPNTGELFF. Combining the CDR3 with reference TRBV5-6 and TRBJ2-2 gives the whole variable domain DAGVTQSPTHLIKTRGQQVTLRCSPKSGHDTVSWYQQALGQGPQFIFQYYEEEERQRGNFPDRFSGHQFPNYSSELNVNALLLGDSALYLCASSPGLAGPNTGELFFGEGSRLTVL.

V is TRBV6-5 and J is TRBJ1-5, with TRBD1 identical over 7 bases. The CDR3 loop spans 15 amino acids. The ends lost 5 bases at V and 1 base at J; junction bases unmatched: 5. Germline values: CDR1 MNHEY, CDR2 SVGAGI. Here the CDR3 reads CASSPGTVSNQPQHF. For the CDR3, the DNA is TGTGCCAGCAGTCCCGGGACAGTGAGCAATCAGCCCCAGCATTTT.

The chain couples TRBV6-1 to TRBJ2-2; a possible D gene is TRBD1 (6 bases). Germline assignment: CDR1 MNHNS and CDR2 SASEGT. The CDR3 is 13 amino acids. V gave up 6 bases and J gave up 11 bases, with 16 bases separating them. CDR3 bases: TGTGCCAGCAGCGTAACAGGGTTGAGCGAGCTGTTTTTT. Its protein is CASSVTGLSELFF.

The CDR3 spells CASSPSGSKYGGEQFF. The CDR3, as DNA: TGCGCCAGCAGCCCTAGCGGGAGTAAATATGGTGGTGAGCAGTTCTTC. This chain joins TRBV4-1 and TRBJ2-1, with 10 bases identical to TRBD2. This CDR3 is built from 16 residues. Looked up from germline, CDR1 is MGHRA and CDR2 is YSYEKL. Trimming removed 4 bases from V and 9 bases from J; junction bases left unmatched: 12.

The chain has TRBV30 and TRBJ1-4; possible D gene TRBD1, 6 bases. CDR3 length: 14 amino acids. The V and J ends lost 2 bases and 3 bases respectively, with 10 bases between them. CDR1 is GTSNPN and CDR2 is SVGIG in the germline V gene (reference sequence). The CDR3 reads CAWSINRANEKLFF. As DNA, the CDR3 is TGTGCCTGGAGTATTAACAGGGCTAATGAAAAACTGTTTTTT. Filled out from reference TRBV30 and TRBJ1-4, the complete variable domain reads SQTIHQWPATLVQPVGSPLSLECTVEGTSNPNLYWYRQAAGRGLQLLFYSVGIGQISSEVPQNLSASRPQDRQFILSSKKLLLSDSGFYLCAWSINRANEKLFFGSGTQLSVL.

This sequence joins TRBV9 and TRBJ2-3; 11 bases agree with TRBD2. The germline V gene has CDR1 SGDLS and CDR2 YYNGEE. CDR3 length equals 14 residues. J lost 4 bases, V lost 6 bases, and 4 bases had no gene match. DNA of the CDR3: TGTGCCAGCACAACTAGCGGGAGATCAGATACGCAGTATTTT. It codes for CASTTSGRSDTQYF.

J is TRBJ2-7 and V is TRBV7-9, with D perhaps matching TRBD1 (7 bases). Trimming pared 3 bases from V and 3 bases from J, leaving 12 bases between. This CDR3 spans 14 amino acids. The V gene's germline CDR1 is SEHNR and CDR2 FQNEAQ (reference sequence). The CDR3 bases are TGTGCCAGCAGCTTCGGCGGGACAGACTACGAGCAGTACTTC. Translation gives CASSFGGTDYEQYF.

The V and J genes are TRBV6-5 and TRBJ1-2, with 12 bases matching TRBD1. The CDR3 totals 14 residues. V trimming: 7 bases; J trimming: 6 bases; junction bases outside the gene matches: 6. Germline V gene lookup returns CDR1 MNHEY and CDR2 SVGAGI. In DNA, the CDR3 is TGTGCCAGCAATAGGGGACAGGGGGCCCATGGCTACACCTTC. Translation: CASNRGQGAHGYTF.

This chain uses TRBV2 with TRBJ1-3; TRBD1 matches 8 bases. CDR3 length: 15 residues. Germline lookup yields CDR1 SNHLY and CDR2 FYNNEI. Trimming at V came to 4 bases and at J to 3 bases, leaving 5 bases not matched to a gene. CDR3: CASSGPGGFGNTIYF. Here the CDR3 DNA reads TGTGCCAGCAGTGGACCAGGGGGCTTTGGAAACACCATATATTTT. Complete variable domain (other parts from reference TRBV2 and TRBJ1-3): EPEVTQTPSHQVTQMGQEVILRCVPISNHLYFYWYRQILGQKVEFLVSFYNNEISEKSEIFDDQFSVERPDGSNFTLKIRSTKLEDSAMYFCASSGPGGFGNTIYFGEGSWLTVV.

The chain recombines TRBV6-5 with TRBJ2-2; maybe TRBD1 (6 bases). Germline V gene sequence: CDR1 MNHEY, CDR2 SVGAGI. The CDR3 spans 13 residues. The V end was cut by 7 bases, the J end by 7 bases, with 13 bases between. CDR3 in amino acids: CASTLVGGGELFF. For the CDR3, the DNA is TGTGCCAGCACCCTAGTAGGGGGCGGGGAGCTGTTTTTT.

The chain links TRBV27 to TRBJ2-7; 7 bases fit TRBD2. V lost 0 bases and J lost 3; bases outside the gene matches: 2. The germline gives CDR1 MNHEY, CDR2 SMNVEV (reference sequence). The CDR3 loop spans 14 amino acids. CDR3 in DNA: TGTGCCAGCAGTTTATCCCCTAGCGGCTACGAGCAGTACTTC. Protein product: CASSLSPSGYEQYF.

The chain is built from TRBV27 and TRBJ1-5, with D perhaps TRBD1 (5 bases). Germline V gene sequence: CDR1 MNHEY, CDR2 SMNVEV (reference sequence). The CDR3 consists of 13 residues. The V and J ends lost 9 bases and 1 base respectively, with 10 bases between them. The chain's CDR3 is CARGGESNQPQHF. The CDR3 DNA sequence: TGTGCCAGGGGGGGGGAGAGCAATCAGCCCCAGCATTTT.

The chain uses TRBV19 and TRBJ1-2; D is unresolved. Germline lookup yields CDR1 LNHDA and CDR2 SQIVND (reference sequence). Trimming took off 0 bases at V and 1 base at J, with 9 bases between the two ends. The CDR3 is made up of 15 amino acids. Here the CDR3 reads CASSIEEGSNYGYTF. The CDR3 region has the DNA TGTGCCAGTAGTATAGAAGAGGGCAGTAACTATGGCTACACCTTC.

V usage is TRBV6-5 and J usage is TRBJ1-1; D not certain. There are 15 residues in the CDR3. Trimming took 3 bases from V and 1 from J, leaving 12 bases between them. Germline CDR1 and CDR2: MNHEY and SVGAGI. CDR3 sequence (DNA): TGTGCCAGCAGTTATAGGAGGGAATGGAACACTGAAGCTTTCTTT. It encodes CASSYRREWNTEAFF.

CDR3 bases: TGTGCCAGCAGCTCCCAGGGTTTCGGGGCCAACGTCCTGACTTTC. This sequence encodes CASSSQGFGANVLTF. This chain links TRBV11-2 with TRBJ2-6; weak D call: TRBD1 (5 bases). Germline CDR1 and CDR2: SGHAT and FQNNGV. The CDR3 is 15 residues long. Trimming stripped 4 bases from V and 4 bases from J, with 11 bases between.

This clone was found a few times. The genes are TRBV27 and TRBJ1-2; 9 bases are a match to TRBD1. The CDR3 totals 15 residues. The V and J ends lost 3 bases and 5 bases, in that order; junction bases with no gene match: 7. CDR1 and CDR2 from the germline V gene are MNHEY and SMNVEV (reference sequence). CDR3 sequence (DNA): TGTGCCAGCAGTTTGGGGGGACAGGGTTTTTATGGCTACACCTTC. Amino acids: CASSLGGQGFYGYTF.

CDR3 protein: CAWSPDRMYGYTF. As DNA, the CDR3 is TGTGCCTGGAGTCCTGACAGGATGTATGGCTACACCTTC. The chain employs TRBV30 and TRBJ1-2, with D possibly matching TRBD1 (6 bases). CDR1 and CDR2 from the germline V gene are GTSNPN and SVGIG (reference sequence). The CDR3 extends over 13 amino acids. The germline V and J ends were trimmed by 2 bases and 5 bases, with 12 bases remaining between them.